This TCR beta chain was captured in a study of T cells in narcolepsy. Germline V gene lookup returns CDR1 SGHTA and CDR2 FQGNSA. V gave up 4 bases and J gave up 6 bases; unmatched junction bases: 5. The CDR3 consists of 13 residues. Assay: immunoSEQ multiplex PCR; the TCRdb copy retains only in-frame clones and omits some. This sample has around 35,000 clones; about 85% occur once, and the top ten carry roughly 1%. As regards this clone: Its antigen is not identified.

Findings and limits, study-wide: Comparing one patient's CSF and blood CD4+ clonotypes highlighted HCRT- and TRIB2-specific autoreactive clonotypes. No autoreactive T cell clone sequences appeared in some memory CD4+ repertoires.

The TCR comes from a human donor in good health. This chain links TRBV7-2 with TRBJ1-2, with 7 bases matching TRBD1. Sequencing was performed on memory (CD45RA-) CD4+ T cells from blood. The CDR3 loop reads CASSSTGPHGYTF. The CDR3 nucleotides are TGTGCCAGCAGCTCGACAGGGCCCCATGGCTACACCTTC.